This T cell receptor (beta chain) is drawn from a study of blood T cell repertoires in COVID-19. As for the study in general: Recovery among Cohort 3 donors was established by two negative PCRs, clearance, or symptom resolution. Sample material is recorded as cDNA or gDNA derived from T cells, B-cell-depleted T cells, or PBMCs.

Original processing methods: The assay estimated nucleated cells by amplifying reference gene primers. Data came from immunoSEQ multiplex PCR; TCRdb stores just in-frame clones and leaves some out. V and J calls and clone size are given by that table; D and trimming were obtained from the DNA. The sample has roughly 200,000 clones, more than 75% seen once. Trimming took 5 bases from V and 2 from J; bases not matched to a gene: 6. Germline CDR1 and CDR2: SGHRS and YFSETQ. This CDR3 has 14 amino acids. Sequencing input: PBMCs or T cells enriched from blood (not recorded which). This sequence was found in a man aged 25 to 45 in a cohort exposed to, infected with or recovered from COVID-19 (not recorded which). This chain joins TRBV5-1 and TRBJ2-5; TRBD1 aligns across 7 bases. In DNA form, the CDR3 reads TGCGCCAGCAGGAACTGGGACAGTCAAGAGACCCAGTACTTC. Encoded protein: CASRNWDSQETQYF.